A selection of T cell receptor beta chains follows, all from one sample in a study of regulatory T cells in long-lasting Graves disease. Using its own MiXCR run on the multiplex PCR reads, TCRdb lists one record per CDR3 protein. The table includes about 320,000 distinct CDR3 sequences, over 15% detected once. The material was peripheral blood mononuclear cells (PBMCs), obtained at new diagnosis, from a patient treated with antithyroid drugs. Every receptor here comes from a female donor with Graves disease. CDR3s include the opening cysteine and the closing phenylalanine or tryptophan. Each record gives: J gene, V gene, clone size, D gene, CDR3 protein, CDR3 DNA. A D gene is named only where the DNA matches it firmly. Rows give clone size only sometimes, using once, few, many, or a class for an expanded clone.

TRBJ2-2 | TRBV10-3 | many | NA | CAISELLNTGELFF | TGTGCCATCAGTGAGCTCCTGAACACCGGGGAGCTGTTTTTT
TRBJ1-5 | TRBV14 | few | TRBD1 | CASSRPKRRQGRSNQPQHF | TGTGCCAGCAGCCGTCCGAAGAGGAGACAGGGAAGGAGCAATCAGCCCCAGCATTTT
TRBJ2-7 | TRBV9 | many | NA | CASSVALGSYEQYF | TGTGCCAGCAGCGTCGCGCTGGGATCCTACGAGCAGTACTTC
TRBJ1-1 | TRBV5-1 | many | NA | CASKGIDMNTEAFF | TGCGCCAGCAAGGGGATAGATATGAACACTGAAGCTTTCTTT
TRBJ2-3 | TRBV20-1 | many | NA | CSARDWGKDTQYF | TGCAGTGCTAGAGATTGGGGAAAAGATACGCAGTATTTT
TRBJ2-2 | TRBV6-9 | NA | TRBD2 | CASSYRTSGRNTGELFF | TGTGCCAGCAGTTACCGGACTAGCGGGAGAAACACCGGGGAGCTGTTTTTT
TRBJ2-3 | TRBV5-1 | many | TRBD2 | CASSLETSGRLKDTQYF | TGCGCCAGCAGCTTGGAGACTAGCGGGAGGTTGAAAGATACGCAGTATTTT
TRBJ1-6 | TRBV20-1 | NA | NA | CSARVEGRLYNSPLHF | TGCAGTGCTAGAGTTGAAGGGAGGCTATATAATTCACCCCTCCACTTT
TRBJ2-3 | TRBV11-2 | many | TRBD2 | CASSLVALAELNTQYF | TGTGCCAGCAGCTTAGTGGCGCTAGCGGAACTCAATACGCAGTATTTT
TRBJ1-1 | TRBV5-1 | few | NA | CASSWAGVGGTEAFF | TGCGCCAGCAGCTGGGCTGGGGTGGGGGGCACTGAAGCTTTCTTT
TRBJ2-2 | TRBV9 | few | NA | CASSARAAHPVTGELFF | TGTGCCAGCAGCGCCCGTGCAGCCCACCCGGTCACCGGGGAGCTGTTTTTT
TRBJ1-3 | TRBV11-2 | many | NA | CASIPQDLGTIYF | TGTGCCAGCATCCCACAGGATCTAGGCACCATATATTTT
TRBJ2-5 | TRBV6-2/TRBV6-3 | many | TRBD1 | CASSLTGGGVGETQYF | TGTGCCAGCAGTTTGACAGGGGGGGGAGTGGGAGAGACCCAGTACTTC
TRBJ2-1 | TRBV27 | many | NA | CASSFDPSKRNEQFF | TGTGCCAGCAGTTTTGATCCTAGTAAGCGCAATGAGCAGTTCTTC
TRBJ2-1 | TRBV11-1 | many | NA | CASAQGNNEQFF | TGTGCCAGCGCCCAGGGAAACAATGAGCAGTTCTTC
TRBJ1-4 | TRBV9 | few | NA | CASGGGIEEKLFF | TGTGCCAGCGGGGGGGGGATAGAAGAAAAACTGTTTTTT
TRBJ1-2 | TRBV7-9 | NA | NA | CASSLPPTGGAVDYGYTF | TGTGCCAGCAGCCTACCACCTACTGGTGGGGCCGTTGACTATGGCTACACCTTC
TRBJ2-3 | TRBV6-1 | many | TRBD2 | CASSPFTGTSSTDTQYF | TGTGCCAGCAGCCCCTTTACCGGGACTAGCAGCACAGATACGCAGTATTTT
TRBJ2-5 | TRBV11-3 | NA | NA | CASSLDQTEETQYF | TGTGCCAGCAGCTTAGACCAAACCGAAGAGACCCAGTACTTC
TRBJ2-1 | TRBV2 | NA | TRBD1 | CASIPTGVATYNEQFF | TGTGCCAGCATCCCTACAGGGGTCGCGACCTACAATGAGCAGTTCTTC
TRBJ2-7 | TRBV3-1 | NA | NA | CASSQKPWGEQYF | TGTGCCAGCAGCCAAAAGCCCTGGGGCGAGCAGTACTTC
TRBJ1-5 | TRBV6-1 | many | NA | CASSAAGGNQPQHF | TGTGCCAGCAGTGCAGCGGGGGGCAATCAGCCCCAGCATTTT
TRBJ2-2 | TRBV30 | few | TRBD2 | CAWSSGISGSRSVGELFF | TGTGCCTGGAGTTCGGGGATTAGCGGGAGTCGGAGTGTCGGGGAGCTGTTTTTT
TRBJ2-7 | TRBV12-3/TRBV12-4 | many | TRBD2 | CASSLSGGIDSYEQYF | TGTGCCAGCAGTTTGAGCGGGGGGATCGACTCCTACGAGCAGTACTTC
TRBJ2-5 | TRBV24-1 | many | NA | CATSDRPTGNGETQYF | TGTGCCACCAGTGACCGCCCCACAGGGAATGGGGAGACCCAGTACTTC
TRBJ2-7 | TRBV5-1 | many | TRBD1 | CASSLLTGGYEQYF | TGCGCCAGCAGCTTGTTGACAGGGGGCTACGAGCAGTACTTC
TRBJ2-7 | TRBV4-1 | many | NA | CASRMGDEQYF | TGCGCCAGCAGAATGGGGGACGAGCAGTACTTC
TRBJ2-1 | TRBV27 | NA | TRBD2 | CASSFRAGAYNEQFF | TGTGCCAGCAGTTTCAGGGCGGGAGCCTACAATGAGCAGTTCTTC
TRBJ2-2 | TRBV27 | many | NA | CASSLAPLPVAGELFF | TGTGCCAGCAGTTTAGCCCCCCTCCCAGTCGCCGGGGAGCTGTTTTTT
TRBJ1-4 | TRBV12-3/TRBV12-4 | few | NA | CASSSSGKLFF | TGTGCCAGCAGTTCAAGCGGAAAACTGTTTTTT
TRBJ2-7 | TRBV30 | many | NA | CAWGNYEQYF | TGTGCCTGGGGGAACTACGAGCAGTACTTC
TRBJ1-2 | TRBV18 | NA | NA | CASSPKGPYGYTF | TGTGCCAGCTCACCAAAGGGGCCCTATGGCTACACCTTC
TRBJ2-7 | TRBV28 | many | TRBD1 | CASSTGTGDYEQYF | TGTGCCAGCAGCACCGGGACAGGAGATTACGAGCAGTACTTC
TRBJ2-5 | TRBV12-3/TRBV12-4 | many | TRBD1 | CASSSTGSETQYF | TGTGCCAGCAGTTCGACAGGGTCAGAGACCCAGTACTTC
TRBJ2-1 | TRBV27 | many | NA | CASSLRLLGGYNEQFF | TGTGCCAGCAGTTTACGGCTCCTAGGGGGGTACAATGAGCAGTTCTTC
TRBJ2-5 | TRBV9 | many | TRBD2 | CASSVGASGSVETQYF | TGTGCCAGCAGCGTAGGGGCTAGCGGGAGTGTGGAGACCCAGTACTTC
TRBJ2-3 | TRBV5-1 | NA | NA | CASSLTTLGDTQYF | TGCGCCAGCAGCTTAACTACTTTGGGAGATACGCAGTATTTT
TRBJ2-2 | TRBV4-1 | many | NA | CASSHQITGELFF | TGCGCCAGCAGCCACCAGATCACCGGGGAGCTGTTTTTT
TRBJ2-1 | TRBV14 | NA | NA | CASSPGTGGNEQFF | TGTGCCAGCAGCCCAGGGACGGGCGGCAATGAGCAGTTCTTC
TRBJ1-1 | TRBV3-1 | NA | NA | CASSQALRNTEAFF | TGTGCCAGCAGCCAAGCGTTGAGGAACACTGAAGCTTTCTTT
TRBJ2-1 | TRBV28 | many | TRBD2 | CASRPSSGESYEQFF | TGTGCCAGCAGGCCTTCCAGCGGGGAGTCGTATGAGCAGTTCTTC
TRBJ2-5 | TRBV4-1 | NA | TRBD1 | CASSQGTGTEETQYF | TGCGCCAGCAGCCAAGGAACCGGGACAGAAGAGACCCAGTACTTC
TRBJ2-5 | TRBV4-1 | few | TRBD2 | CASSHGTSGGETQYF | TGCGCCAGCAGCCACGGGACTAGCGGTGGAGAGACCCAGTACTTC
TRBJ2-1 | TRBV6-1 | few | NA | CASRDGSRTSYNEQFF | TGTGCCAGCAGGGATGGGAGCAGGACCTCCTACAATGAGCAGTTCTTC
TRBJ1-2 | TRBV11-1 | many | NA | CASSLYPETDFGYTF | TGTGCCAGCAGCCTGTACCCCGAAACAGACTTTGGCTACACCTTC
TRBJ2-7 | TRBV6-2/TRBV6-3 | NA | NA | CASSPGGGSDYEQYF | TGTGCCAGCAGTCCCGGGGGCGGGAGCGACTACGAGCAGTACTTC
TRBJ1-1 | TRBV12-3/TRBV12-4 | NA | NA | CASRTRVGNEAFF | TGTGCCAGCAGAACCAGGGTAGGTAATGAAGCTTTCTTT
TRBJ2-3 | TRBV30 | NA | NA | CAWTPSYTDTQYF | TGTGCCTGGACTCCTAGCTACACAGATACGCAGTATTTT
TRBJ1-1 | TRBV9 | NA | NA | CASSPPRGRGTEAFF | TGTGCCAGCAGCCCCCCCCGGGGAAGGGGCACTGAAGCTTTCTTT
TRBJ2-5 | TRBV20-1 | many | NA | CSARDRTVAQYF | TGCAGTGCTAGGGATAGGACAGTGGCCCAGTACTTC
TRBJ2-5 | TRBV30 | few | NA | CAWSVKGRQETQYF | TGTGCCTGGAGTGTAAAGGGGCGCCAAGAGACCCAGTACTTC
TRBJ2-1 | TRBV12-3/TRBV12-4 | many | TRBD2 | CASTPGGEQFF | TGTGCCAGCACCCCGGGAGGTGAGCAGTTCTTC
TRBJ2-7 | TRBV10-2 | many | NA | CASSDPAGSSSYEQYF | TGCGCCAGCAGTGACCCGGCGGGGAGCAGCTCCTACGAGCAGTACTTC
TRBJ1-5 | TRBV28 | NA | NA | CASSLGTASEPQHF | TGTGCCAGCAGTTTGGGGACCGCCTCTGAGCCCCAGCATTTT
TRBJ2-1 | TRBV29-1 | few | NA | CSVEGKTYNEQFF | TGCAGCGTTGAAGGAAAAACCTACAATGAGCAGTTCTTC
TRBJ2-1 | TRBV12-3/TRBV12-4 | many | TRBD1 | CASTPWDRGNNEQFF | TGTGCCAGCACCCCTTGGGACAGGGGCAACAATGAGCAGTTCTTC
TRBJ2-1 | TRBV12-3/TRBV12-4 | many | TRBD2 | CASSPTSGSYEQFF | TGTGCCAGCAGCCCGACTAGCGGGAGCTATGAGCAGTTCTTC
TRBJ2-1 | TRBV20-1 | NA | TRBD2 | CSARDGLAGINEQFF | TGCAGTGCTAGAGACGGACTAGCGGGGATCAATGAGCAGTTCTTC
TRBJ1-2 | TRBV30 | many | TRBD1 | CARHRTGGSYTF | TGTGCCCGTCACCGGACAGGGGGCAGCTACACCTTC
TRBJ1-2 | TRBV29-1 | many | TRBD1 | CSAIPGRGPNYGYTF | TGCAGCGCCATACCCGGCAGGGGGCCTAACTATGGCTACACCTTC